A selection of T cell receptor beta chains follows, all from one sample in a study of shared clonotypes between healthy human individuals. Sequencing used immunoSEQ multiplex PCR; TCRdb keeps in-frame clones, though not all of them. The sample carries about 480,000 clones, about four fifths recorded once. The sample was PBMCs. The receptors stem from a woman between 40 and 50 years old in good health. Some clones in this sample may be carry-over from other donors' samples. The conserved cysteine and the conserved F or W are not part of the CDR3 here. A D gene is named only where the DNA matches it firmly.

j_call,d_call,v_call,cdr3_aa
TRBJ2-5,.,TRBV29-1,SVEAGFGETQY
TRBJ2-3,TRBD2,TRBV4-1,ASSQGVALASTDTQY
TRBJ2-7,.,TRBV27,ASSSRVGYEQY
TRBJ1-1,.,TRBV9,ASSVNYMNTEAF
TRBJ2-7,.,TRBV5-1,ASSLGLSRDSYEQY
TRBJ2-1,TRBD2,TRBV2,ASKFGSGSYGEQF
TRBJ2-5,.,TRBV28,ASKAGGLETQY
TRBJ2-7,TRBD1,TRBV5-6,ASSQNPGTGWDYEQY
TRBJ1-5,.,TRBV5-8,ASSFSGPRGNQPQH
TRBJ1-2,.,TRBV6-6,ASSRPPGDYGYT
TRBJ2-3,.,TRBV7-2,ASSLSTDTQY
TRBJ2-7,.,TRBV19,ASSPLPDSPYEQY
TRBJ2-7,TRBD2,TRBV7-2,ASSLRERGFPYEQY
TRBJ1-1,TRBD1,TRBV7-9,ASSSRDRGISSGDTEAF
TRBJ2-3,TRBD1,TRBV9,ASSGNRDRDTDTQY
TRBJ2-7,TRBD1,TRBV7-8,ASSRYGQVAYEQY
TRBJ2-7,TRBD1,TRBV7-9,ASNAPGQGALEQY
TRBJ1-1,.,TRBV6-1,ASATTRDTEAF
TRBJ2-7,TRBD2,TRBV5-4,ASSHSGRGNEQY
TRBJ2-5,.,TRBV19,ASSIPGMKETQY
TRBJ2-7,.,TRBV5-1,ASSSSPGITYEQY
TRBJ1-5,TRBD1,TRBV4-2,ASGTGGLNQPQH
TRBJ2-1,.,TRBV7-8,ASSLWDPGLVDEQF
TRBJ1-5,.,TRBV19,ASSIARARGRNQPQH
TRBJ2-7,.,TRBV28,ASSTQGLLDEQY
TRBJ2-1,TRBD2,TRBV9,ASSARLAGYNEQF
TRBJ2-2,.,TRBV7-9,ASSPLRGGELF
TRBJ1-5,TRBD1,TRBV27,ASSFFGQGRTLNQPQH
TRBJ1-4,.,TRBV19,ATEGDSGEKLF
TRBJ2-3,.,TRBV9,ASSALGGTSTDTQY
TRBJ2-1,TRBD2,TRBV2,ASSAIPAGVDNEQF
TRBJ2-2,.,TRBV5-1,ASSNRETYTGELF
.,TRBD1,TRBV30,AWSVETGHYEQY
TRBJ2-1,TRBD2,TRBV6-4,ASSAVGTSGEQF
TRBJ2-7,.,TRBV29-1,SVTTALMGQY
TRBJ2-1,TRBD2,TRBV29-1,SAGLAGESNYNEQF